This entry lists 7 T cell receptor beta chains sequenced from one sample in a study of technical replicates of blood from several donors. Method: immunoSEQ multiplex PCR; TCRdb's copy keeps in-frame clones and lacks some. The data hold some 80,000 clones, with about 97% observed a single time. The source material was T cells isolated from PBMCs. These receptor sequences come from a human donor in good health.

This sequence joins TRBV4-1 and TRBJ2-7; a possible D gene is TRBD2 (5 bases). The germline V gene has CDR1 MGHRA and CDR2 YSYEKL. The ends were cut back, 1 base at V and 1 base at J, with 14 bases in the middle. This CDR3 region has 16 residues. In DNA, the CDR3 is TGCGCCAGCAGCCAAGGGAAGAGGGCGCGATCCTACGAGCAGTACTTC. Protein sequence: CASSQGKRARSYEQYF.

The V gene is TRBV19, the J gene TRBJ2-7, with D maybe TRBD1 (7 bases). Trimming took off 6 bases at V and 2 bases at J, with 11 bases between the two ends. CDR1 LNHDA and CDR2 SQIVND come from the germline V gene (reference sequence). The CDR3 runs to 13 residues. The CDR3: CASSAGQPYEQYF. For the CDR3, the DNA is TGTGCCAGTAGCGCGGGACAGCCCTACGAGCAGTACTTC.

V gene TRBV14 combines with J gene TRBJ2-7; TRBD2 aligns across 8 bases. The CDR3 length is 15 residues. J was trimmed by 6 bases and V by 3 bases; bases with no gene match: 10. Germline CDR1 and CDR2: SGHDN and FVKESK. As DNA, the CDR3 is TGTGCCAGCAGCCAGCCGGGACTAGAGTTTGGCGAGCAGTACTTC. This translates into CASSQPGLEFGEQYF.

The chain recombines TRBV19 with TRBJ1-5; 9 bases align to TRBD1. CDR1 and CDR2 from the germline V gene are LNHDA and SQIVND (reference sequence). The CDR3 runs 19 residues. Trimming removed 7 bases from V and 7 bases from J; junction bases left unmatched: 23. The CDR3 nucleotides read TGTGCCAGTACCCCGGGCTTCGTAATGGGGGACAGGGTACGACAGCCCCAGCATTTT. As protein: CASTPGFVMGDRVRQPQHF.

This chain links TRBV27 with TRBJ2-1, with 7 bases lining up with TRBD2. Germline CDR1 and CDR2: MNHEY and SMNVEV (reference sequence). The CDR3 contains 13 residues. V gave up 8 bases and J gave up 6 bases; unmatched junction bases: 7. CDR3 in amino acids: CASRGGSGNEQFF. DNA for the CDR3: TGTGCCAGCCGGGGCGGGAGTGGCAATGAGCAGTTCTTC.

This clone was seen only once. The chain has TRBV11-3 and TRBJ2-5; possibly TRBD2 for D (5 bases). V was trimmed by 0 bases and J by 2 bases, leaving 10 bases between them. Germline CDR1 reads SGHNT; CDR2 reads YENEEA. The CDR3 extends over 15 amino acids. The CDR3 coding sequence is TGTGCCAGCAGCTTAGATTGGGGAGTTCAAGAGACCCAGTACTTC. Translated: CASSLDWGVQETQYF.

The chain has TRBV25-1 and TRBJ2-7, with TRBD1 as a possible D gene (5 bases). Trimming took off 6 bases at V and 5 bases at J, with 14 bases between the two ends. The V gene's germline CDR1 is MGHDK and CDR2 SYGVNS. This CDR3 is built from 13 residues. In DNA form, the CDR3 reads TGTGCCAGCAGCTTGGGGCGGTTCCACGAGCAGTACTTC. The encoded protein is CASSLGRFHEQYF.